The present entry profiles one T cell receptor (beta chain) with its context. This entry is derived from a study of T-cell reconstitution after alpha-beta-depleted transplantation in children. Trimming removed 2 bases at V and 4 bases at J, with 18 bases between. Germline loops: CDR1 KGHSH, CDR2 LQKENI. The CDR3 loop spans 16 amino acids. A library of TCRbeta sequences, prepared with unique molecular identifiers, was generated. TCRdb reprocessed the PCR reads via MiXCR and lists one record per CDR3 protein. The data contain about 480,000 distinct CDR3 sequences, approximately 12% of them seen just once; the ten biggest clones take up around 5.6%.

This sequence originates from a human donor who donated a stem cell graft to a child with combined immunodeficiency. V usage is TRBV18 and J usage is TRBJ2-7, with D unclear. The sample consisted of PBMCs from the stem cell graft donor, taken from the stem cell graft. CDR3 protein: CASSPSPLFPAYEQYF. CDR3 coding DNA: TGTGCCAGCTCACCATCCCCCCTCTTCCCAGCGTACGAGCAGTACTTC.